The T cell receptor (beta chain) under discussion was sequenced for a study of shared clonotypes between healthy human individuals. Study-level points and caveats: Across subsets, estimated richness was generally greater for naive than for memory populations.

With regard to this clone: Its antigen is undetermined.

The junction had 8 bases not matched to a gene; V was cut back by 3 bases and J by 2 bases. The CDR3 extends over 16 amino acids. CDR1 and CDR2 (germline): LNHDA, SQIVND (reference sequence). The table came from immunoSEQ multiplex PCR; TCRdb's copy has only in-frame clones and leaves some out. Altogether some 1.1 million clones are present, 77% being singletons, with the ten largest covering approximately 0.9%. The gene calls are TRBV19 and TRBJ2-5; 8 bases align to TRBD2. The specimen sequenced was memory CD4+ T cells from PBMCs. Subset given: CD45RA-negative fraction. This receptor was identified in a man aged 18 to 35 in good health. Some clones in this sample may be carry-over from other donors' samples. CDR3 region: CASSIPSGSGQETQYF. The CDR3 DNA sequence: TGTGCCAGTAGTATCCCAAGCGGGAGTGGGCAAGAGACCCAGTACTTC.